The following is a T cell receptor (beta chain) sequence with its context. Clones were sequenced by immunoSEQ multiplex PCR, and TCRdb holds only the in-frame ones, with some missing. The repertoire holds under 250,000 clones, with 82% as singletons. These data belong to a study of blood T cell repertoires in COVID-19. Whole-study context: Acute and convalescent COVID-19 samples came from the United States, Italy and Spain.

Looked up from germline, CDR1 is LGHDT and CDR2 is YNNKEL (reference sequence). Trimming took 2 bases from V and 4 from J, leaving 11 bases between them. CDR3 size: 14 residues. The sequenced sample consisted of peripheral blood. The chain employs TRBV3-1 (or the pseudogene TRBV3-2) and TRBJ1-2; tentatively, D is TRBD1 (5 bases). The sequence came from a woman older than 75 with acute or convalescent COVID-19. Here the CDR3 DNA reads TGTGCCAGCAGCCAATCAGGGAGGACCTATGGCTACACCTTC. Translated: CASSQSGRTYGYTF.